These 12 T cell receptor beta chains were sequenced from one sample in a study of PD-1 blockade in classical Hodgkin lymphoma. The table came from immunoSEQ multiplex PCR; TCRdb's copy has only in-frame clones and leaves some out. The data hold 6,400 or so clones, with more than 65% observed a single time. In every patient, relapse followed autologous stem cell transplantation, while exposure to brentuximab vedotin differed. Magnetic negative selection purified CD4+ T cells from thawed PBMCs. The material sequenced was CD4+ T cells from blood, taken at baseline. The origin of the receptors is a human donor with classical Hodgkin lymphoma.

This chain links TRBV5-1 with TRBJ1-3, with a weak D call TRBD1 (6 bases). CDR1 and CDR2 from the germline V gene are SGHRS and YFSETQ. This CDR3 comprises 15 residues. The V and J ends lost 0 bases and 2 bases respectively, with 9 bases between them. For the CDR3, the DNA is TGCGCCAGCAGCTTGGGGTCAGGGGCTGGAAACACCATATATTTT. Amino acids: CASSLGSGAGNTIYF.

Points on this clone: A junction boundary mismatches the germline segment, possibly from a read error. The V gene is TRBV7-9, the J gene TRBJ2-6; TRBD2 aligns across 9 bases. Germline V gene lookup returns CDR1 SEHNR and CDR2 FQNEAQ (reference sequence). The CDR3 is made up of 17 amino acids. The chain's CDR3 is CASSLAGNGSGANVLTF. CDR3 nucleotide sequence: TGTGCCAGCAGCCTAGCGGGGAACGGCTCTGGGGCCAACGTCCTGACTTTC.

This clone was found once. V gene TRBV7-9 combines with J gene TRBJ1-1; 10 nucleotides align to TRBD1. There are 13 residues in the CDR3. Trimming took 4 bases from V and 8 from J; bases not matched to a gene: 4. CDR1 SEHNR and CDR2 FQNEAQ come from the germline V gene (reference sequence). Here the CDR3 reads CASSYGTGVEAFF. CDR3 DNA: TGTGCCAGCAGCTATGGGACAGGGGTGGAAGCTTTCTTT. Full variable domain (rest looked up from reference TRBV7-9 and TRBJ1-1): DTGVSQNPRHKITKRGQNVTFRCDPISEHNRLYWYRQTLGQGPEFLTYFQNEAQLEKSRLLSDRFSAERPKGSFSTLEIQRTEQGDSAMYLCASSYGTGVEAFFGQGTRLTVV.

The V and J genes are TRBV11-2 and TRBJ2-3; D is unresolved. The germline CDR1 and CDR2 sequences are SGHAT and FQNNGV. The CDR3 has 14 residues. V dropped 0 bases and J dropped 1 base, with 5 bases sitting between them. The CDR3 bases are TGTGCCAGCAGCTTAGAGTCCGGCACAGATACGCAGTATTTT. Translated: CASSLESGTDTQYF.

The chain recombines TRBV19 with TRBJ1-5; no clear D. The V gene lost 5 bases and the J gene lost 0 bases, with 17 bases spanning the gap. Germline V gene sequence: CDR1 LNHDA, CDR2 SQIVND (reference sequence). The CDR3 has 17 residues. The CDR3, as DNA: TGTGCCAGTAGTCCTAGGCCCGGGCGGGTTAGCAATCAGCCCCAGCATTTT. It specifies CASSPRPGRVSNQPQHF. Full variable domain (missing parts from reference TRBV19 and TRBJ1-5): DGGITQSPKYLFRKEGQNVTLSCEQNLNHDAMYWYRQDPGQGLRLIYYSQIVNDFQKGDIAEGYSVSREKKESFPLTVTSAQKNPTAFYLCASSPRPGRVSNQPQHFGDGTRLSIL.

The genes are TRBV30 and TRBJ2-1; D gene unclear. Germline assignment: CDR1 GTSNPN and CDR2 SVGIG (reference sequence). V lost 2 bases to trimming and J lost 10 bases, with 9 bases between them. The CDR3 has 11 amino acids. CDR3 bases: TGTGCCTGGAGTCCCCTCTCCGAGCAGTTCTTC. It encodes CAWSPLSEQFF.

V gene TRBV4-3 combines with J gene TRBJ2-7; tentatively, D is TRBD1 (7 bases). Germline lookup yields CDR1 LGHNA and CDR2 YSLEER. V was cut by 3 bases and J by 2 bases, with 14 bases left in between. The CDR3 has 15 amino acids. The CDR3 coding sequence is TGCGCCAGCAGCCAGGGGGCAGGGGGGACCTACGAGCAGTACTTC. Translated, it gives CASSQGAGGTYEQYF.

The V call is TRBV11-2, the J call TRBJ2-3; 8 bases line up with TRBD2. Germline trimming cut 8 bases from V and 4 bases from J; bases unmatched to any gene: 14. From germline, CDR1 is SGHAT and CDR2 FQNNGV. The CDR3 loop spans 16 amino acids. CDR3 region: CASSVPGTSSADTQYF. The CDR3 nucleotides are TGTGCCAGCTCCGTCCCCGGGACTAGTTCTGCAGATACGCAGTATTTT.

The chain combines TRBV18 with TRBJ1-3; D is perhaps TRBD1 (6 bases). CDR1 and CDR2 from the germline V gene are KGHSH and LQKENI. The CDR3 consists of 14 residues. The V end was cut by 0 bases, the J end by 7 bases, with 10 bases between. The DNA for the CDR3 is TGTGCCAGCTCACCACCGGGACAACGGAACACCATATATTTT. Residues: CASSPPGQRNTIYF.

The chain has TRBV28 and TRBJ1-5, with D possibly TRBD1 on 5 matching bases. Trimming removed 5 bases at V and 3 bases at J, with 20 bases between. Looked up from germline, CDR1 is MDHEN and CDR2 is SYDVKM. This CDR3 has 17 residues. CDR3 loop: CASSRNQGIQNNQPQHF. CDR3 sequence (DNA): TGTGCCAGCAGTAGAAATCAGGGCATTCAGAACAATCAGCCCCAGCATTTT.

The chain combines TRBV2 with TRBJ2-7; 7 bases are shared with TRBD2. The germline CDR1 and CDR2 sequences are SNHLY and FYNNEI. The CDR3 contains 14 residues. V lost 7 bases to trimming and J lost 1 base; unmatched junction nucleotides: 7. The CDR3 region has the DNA TGTGCCAGCACCCGGGCGGGAGAATCCTACGAGCAGTACTTC. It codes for CASTRAGESYEQYF. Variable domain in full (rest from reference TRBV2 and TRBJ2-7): EPEVTQTPSHQVTQMGQEVILRCVPISNHLYFYWYRQILGQKVEFLVSFYNNEISEKSEIFDDQFSVERPDGSNFTLKIRSTKLEDSAMYFCASTRAGESYEQYFGPGTRLTVT.

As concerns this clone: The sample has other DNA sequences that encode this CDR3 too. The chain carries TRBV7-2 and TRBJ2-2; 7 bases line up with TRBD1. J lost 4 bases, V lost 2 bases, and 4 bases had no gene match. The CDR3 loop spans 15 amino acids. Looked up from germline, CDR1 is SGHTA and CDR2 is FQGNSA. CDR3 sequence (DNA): TGTGCCAGCAGCTTAAGGACAGGCGGCACCGGGGAGCTGTTTTTT. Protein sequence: CASSLRTGGTGELFF.